This TCR beta chain derives from a study of CD8+ T cells in alopecia areata. Overall study results and limits: Significant decreases in scalp clonality and expanded CD8+ clones followed tofacitinib treatment. The treated group had a single nonresponder, limiting CD8+ expansion-response conclusions.

Treatment indicated: oral pan-JAK inhibitor, 5-10 mg twice daily. Sequencing used cDNA as its template, made by extracting RNA and reverse transcribing it. Here immunoSEQ multiplex PCR was the method, and the copy in TCRdb shows in-frame clones only, minus some. The data show over 150,000 clones, 58% seen once. This clone is a singleton in its sample. Its antigen remains unknown. This CDR3 spans 13 amino acids. The germline V and J ends were trimmed by 4 bases and 2 bases, with 6 bases remaining between them. From germline, CDR1 is MGHRA and CDR2 YSYEKL. The receptor was derived from a human donor with alopecia areata. Sequences were derived from CD8+ T cells sorted from blood, sampled at week 24, from a patient treated with tofacitinib. The V call is TRBV4-1, the J call TRBJ2-1; unclear D gene. Here the CDR3 reads CASSRGPYNEQFF. In DNA form, the CDR3 reads TGCGCCAGCAGCCGAGGTCCCTACAATGAGCAGTTCTTC.